The 5 T cell receptor beta chains listed next were all sequenced from one sample in a study of cytomegalovirus exposure and HLA in healthy donors. The PCR employed 60 Vbeta primers together with 13 Jbeta primers. The data were produced by immunoSEQ multiplex PCR, yet TCRdb's version contains in-frame clones alone and is incomplete. This table has some 150,000 clones, approximately 80% appearing once. The sample consisted of PBMCs. All receptors derive from a woman between 25 and 40 years old in good health and CMV-seronegative.

This clone turned up a few times. V gene TRBV7-6 combines with J gene TRBJ2-3, with 8 nucleotides matching TRBD2. From germline, CDR1 is SGHVS and CDR2 FNYEAQ. This CDR3 region has 18 residues. The J segment lost 4 bases and the V segment lost 2 bases, leaving 14 bases of the junction unmatched. CDR3 nucleotides: TGTGCCAGCAGCTTAAGGCCTCGAGCGGGAGATCAACCAGATACGCAGTATTTT. Amino acids: CASSLRPRAGDQPDTQYF.

V usage is TRBV25-1 and J usage is TRBJ2-1, with TRBD1 as a possible D gene (6 bases). In germline, CDR1 is MGHDK, CDR2 SYGVNS. The V gene lost 6 bases and the J gene lost 7 bases, with 10 bases spanning the gap. The length of the CDR3 is 12 residues. This chain's CDR3 is CASSTGKNEQFF. CDR3 nucleotides: TGTGCCAGCAGCACAGGGAAAAATGAGCAGTTCTTC.

The chain joins TRBV11-2 to TRBJ2-3; a weak D match, TRBD2 (5 bases). The germline V and J ends were trimmed by 1 base and 0 bases, with 8 bases remaining between them. Germline V gene lookup returns CDR1 SGHAT and CDR2 FQNNGV. CDR3 size: 15 residues. In DNA, the CDR3 is TGTGCCAGCAGCTTAGCGGGGAGAAGCACAGATACGCAGTATTTT. It translates to CASSLAGRSTDTQYF.

The chain is built from TRBV18 and TRBJ2-1, with TRBD2 identical over 9 bases. Germline loops: CDR1 KGHSH, CDR2 LQKENI. This CDR3 region has 15 residues. V shed 0 bases, J shed 9 bases, and the junction held 6 bases outside the gene matches. CDR3 coding DNA: TGTGCCAGCTCACCACCGGCGGGGGGGTACGCTGAGCAGTTCTTC. Protein sequence: CASSPPAGGYAEQFF.

This chain joins TRBV13 and TRBJ1-2, with D perhaps TRBD1 (5 bases). V was cut by 4 bases and J by 2 bases, with 11 bases left in between. This CDR3 has 14 residues. Germline-derived CDR1 and CDR2 are PRHDT and FYEKMQ (reference sequence). The CDR3 nucleotides read TGTGCCAGCAGCTGGGGACTGGGAAACTATGGCTACACCTTC. It specifies CASSWGLGNYGYTF. Looking up the rest from reference TRBV13 and TRBJ1-2 gives the full variable domain: AAGVIQSPRHLIKEKRETATLKCYPIPRHDTVYWYQQGPGQDPQFLISFYEKMQSDKGSIPDRFSAQQFSDYHSELNMSSLELGDSALYFCASSWGLGNYGYTFGSGTRLTVV.